This passage covers 22 T cell receptor beta chains from one sample sequenced in a study of tumor-infiltrating lymphocytes in primary liver carcinoma. From about 0.45 ug total RNA, TCR beta cDNA was generated with a primer in the constant region. Three nested multiplex PCR rounds of slightly modified ARM-PCR generated TCR beta libraries. For about 11 cycles apiece, the opening two PCR rounds ran with TRBV1-TRBV30 forward primers and a C-beta reverse primer. From the multiplex PCR reads, TCRdb called clonotypes with MiXCR, one entry per CDR3 protein. Among fewer than 75,000 distinct CDR3 sequences, over 60% were seen once, and the ten largest hold roughly 40%. Co-extraction of both nucleic acids (RNA and DNA) used about 17-31 mg of unsorted bulk tissue. Sequencing input: liver tumor tissue from sampling region 4. Subset indicated: tumor region T4, right-lateral pole. These receptor sequences come from a man aged 35 to 55 with primary liver carcinoma and hepatitis B virus infection.

In regard to this clonotype: The junction and the germline gene differ at one end; a read error may be behind it. This chain uses TRBV6-5 with TRBJ2-1, with 7 bases lining up with TRBD1. The CDR3 is 14 amino acids. CDR1 is MNHEY, CDR2 SVGAGI, per germline. The CDR3, as DNA: TGTACCAGCAGTCTACAGGGGTGCTACAATGAGCAGTTCTTC. It codes for CTSSLQGCYNEQFF.

The chain carries TRBV4-2 and TRBJ2-3; TRBD2 agrees at 8 bases. Germline CDR1 is LGHNA and CDR2 is YNFKEQ. CDR3 size: 15 residues. With 4 bases clipped from V and 2 bases from J, the junction kept 5 bases outside the gene matches. In DNA, the CDR3 is TGTGCCAGCAGCCTTAGCGGGGCCCTCACAGATACGCAGTATTTT. This encodes CASSLSGALTDTQYF.

This clonotype was found many times. The rearrangement links TRBV4-3 to TRBJ1-6; D is undetermined. The CDR3 consists of 16 residues. V lost 1 base and J lost 5, with 12 bases in between. Looked up from germline, CDR1 is LGHNA and CDR2 is YSLEER. This CDR3 reads CASSQAQTVDNSPLHF. Written as DNA, the CDR3 is TGCGCCAGCAGCCAAGCACAAACCGTCGATAATTCACCCCTCCACTTT.

In this sample, this clonotype turned up a few times. V gene TRBV4-2 combines with J gene TRBJ2-6; 8 nucleotides match TRBD1. This CDR3 spans 16 amino acids. Per the germline V gene, CDR1 is LGHNA and CDR2 is YNFKEQ. V gave up 4 bases and J gave up 4 bases; unmatched junction bases: 6. This CDR3 reads CASSLDRGSGANVLTF. CDR3 DNA sequence: TGTGCCAGCAGCCTTGACAGGGGTTCCGGGGCCAACGTCCTGACTTTC.

Of note for this clonotype: One junction end disagrees with the germline gene, perhaps due to a read error. This chain links TRBV6-2 or TRBV6-3 with TRBJ2-3; 7 bases agree with TRBD2. Germline values: CDR1 MNHEY, CDR2 SVGEGT. CDR3 length: 13 amino acids. This chain's CDR3 is CSSSSPLANTQYF. DNA of the CDR3: TGTTCCAGCAGTTCGCCACTAGCGAATACGCAGTATTTT.

This clonotype has at least ten counts. The CDR3 here is CASSLYHFSSANQPQHF. The CDR3 DNA reads as TGTGCCAGCAGTTTATATCACTTTTCGAGTGCGAATCAGCCCCAGCATTTT. The chain combines TRBV28 with TRBJ1-5; no firm D call. This CDR3 comprises 17 residues. The germline V gene encodes CDR1 MDHEN and CDR2 SYDVKM. Between the trimmed V and J ends, which lost 1 base and 4 bases, there was a span of 17 bases.

Turning to this clonotype: Likely a read error: the CDR3 ends without its conserved phenylalanine or tryptophan. The DNA is left out, because the CDR3 cannot be placed on it with certainty; the CDR3 is given as TCRdb lists it. The rearrangement joins TRBV11-2 to TRBJ1-4. Germline loops: CDR1 SGHAT, CDR2 FQNNGV. The CDR3 length is 16 residues, termini included. The CDR3 here is CASSKTPGGTNEKLLS.

Comment on this clonotype: This may be a read error, as it is one base from a much larger clone. V and J are TRBV5-1 and TRBJ2-3, with TRBD2 matching 10 bases. Per the germline V gene, CDR1 is SGHRS and CDR2 is YFSETQ. There are 15 residues in the CDR3. The CDR3 protein is CTSSLASGSTDTRYF. As DNA, the CDR3 is TGCACCAGCAGCTTGGCTAGCGGGAGCACAGATACGCGGTATTTT.

This clonotype has a count of ten or more. The chain combines TRBV11-2 with TRBJ2-3; TRBD2 is a possible D gene (5 bases). The V end was cut by 2 bases, the J end by 2 bases, with 11 bases between. Looked up from germline, CDR1 is SGHAT and CDR2 is FQNNGV. The CDR3 has 15 residues. As DNA, the CDR3 is TGTGCCAGCAGCTTACCGGGCGGGCCCACAGATACGCAGTATTTT. It specifies CASSLPGGPTDTQYF.

Points on this clonotype: The junction departs from the called germline gene at one end, perhaps through a read error. The chain joins TRBV4-3 to TRBJ2-3; perhaps TRBD2 as D (6 bases). The CDR3 extends over 14 amino acids. Germline V gene sequence: CDR1 LGHNA, CDR2 YSLEER. The CDR3 loop is CASNQEGASDTQYF. The CDR3 nucleotides are TGCGCCAGCAACCAGGAGGGTGCATCAGACACGCAGTATTTT.

As concerns this clonotype: It is likely a read error, because the conserved phenylalanine at the end of the CDR3 is missing. This sequence joins TRBV6-1 and TRBJ2-7; 8 bases fit TRBD1. Germline V CDR1 and CDR2: MNHNS, SASEGT. The CDR3 consists of 13 residues. With 4 bases clipped from V and 5 bases from J, the junction kept 4 bases outside the gene matches. CDR3 nucleotides: TGTGCCAGCAGTGGGCAGGGGGCGGACGAGCAGTACCTC. Protein sequence: CASSGQGADEQYL.

On this clonotype itself: Here the CDR3 omits its conserved ending phenylalanine or tryptophan, so a read error is the likely source. This chain connects TRBV11-2 to TRBJ1-2; D unclear. Trimming removed 5 bases from V and 3 bases from J, with 13 bases in between. CDR1 is SGHAT, CDR2 FQNNGV, per germline. The CDR3 is 14 amino acids. DNA of the CDR3: TGTGCCAGCAGCGCCCTTGATGGGTACTATGGCTACACCTTA. Its translation is CASSALDGYYGYTL.

Remarks on this clonotype: A read error may account for a junction end that differs from germline. V is TRBV28 and J is TRBJ1-6; the match to TRBD1 covers 12 bases. CDR3 length equals 17 residues. CDR1 MDHEN and CDR2 SYDVKM come from the germline V gene. The CDR3 loop is CANSIQGQGALNSLLHF. The CDR3 DNA reads TGTGCCAACAGTATCCAGGGACAGGGGGCTCTGAATTCACTCCTCCACTTT.

This clonotype appeared a few times. This chain links TRBV13 with TRBJ2-7; TRBD1 matches at 8 bases. V lost 2 bases to trimming and J lost 3 bases; unmatched junction nucleotides: 3. CDR1 and CDR2 (germline): PRHDT, FYEKMQ (reference sequence). CDR3 size: 14 residues. The CDR3 region has the DNA TGTGCCAGCAGCTTATGGGGACAGGTCTACGAGCAGTACTTC. The encoded protein is CASSLWGQVYEQYF.

Notes on this clonotype: Germline and junction disagree at one end, which may indicate a read error. The chain combines TRBV11-2 with TRBJ2-4; the D gene is possibly TRBD1 (6 bases). CDR3 length: 14 residues. The germline V gene has CDR1 SGHAT and CDR2 FQNNGV. CDR3 amino acids: CANSQGGMGDIRYF. The DNA of the CDR3 is TGTGCCAACAGTCAAGGAGGTATGGGGGACATTCGGTACTTC.

The chain links TRBV11-2 to TRBJ1-1, with no clear D. V lost 1 base and J 12 bases, leaving 21 bases between the germline ends. The CDR3 is made up of 15 amino acids. Germline CDR1 is SGHAT and CDR2 is FQNNGV. CDR3 sequence: CASSLALGMNTETFF. CDR3 sequence (DNA): TGTGCCAGCAGCTTAGCGCTGGGCATGAACACTGAGACTTTCTTT. The full variable domain, with the rest looked up from reference TRBV11-2 and TRBJ1-1, is EAGVAQSPRYKIIEKRQSVAFWCNPISGHATLYWYQQILGQGPKLLIQFQNNGVVDDSQLPKDRFSAERLKGVDSTLKIQPAKLEDSAVYLCASSLALGMNTETFFGQGTRLTVV.

To note about this clonotype: One junction end disagrees with the germline gene, perhaps due to a read error. V is TRBV7-9 and J is TRBJ2-7; 13 positions match TRBD2. The germline V gene encodes CDR1 SEHNR and CDR2 FQNEAQ (reference sequence). This CDR3 has 18 residues. The CDR3 DNA reads as TGTGCCTGCAGCGGCGGGACTAGCGGGAACCAGTGTCCCTACGAGCAATACTTC. It is translated as CACSGGTSGNQCPYEQYF.

A word on this clonotype: Given a much more abundant clone one base away, this may be a read error. The chain carries TRBV30 and TRBJ1-4; D gene unclear. This CDR3 is 13 amino acids long. CDR1 and CDR2 (germline): GTSNPN, SVGIG (reference sequence). V lost 5 bases and J 7 bases, leaving 14 bases between the germline ends. The CDR3 DNA follows: TGTGCCTGGGGTGGTTCGAACGGTGAAAAACTGTTTTTT. The encoded protein is CAWGGSNGEKLFF.

This clonotype has only one observation. This CDR3 is missing its conserved last phenylalanine or tryptophan, likely due to a read error. V and J are TRBV29-1 and TRBJ2-7; TRBD1 is a possible D gene (5 bases). CDR3 length: 16 residues. The germline V and J ends were trimmed by 7 bases and 2 bases, with 24 bases remaining between them. Germline V CDR1 and CDR2: SQVTM, ANQGSEA. Here the CDR3 reads CSAMRSGAGTPYEQYL. CDR3 nucleotides: TGCAGCGCCATGAGATCTGGGGCCGGCACTCCCTACGAGCAGTACCTC.

This chain joins TRBV15 and TRBJ2-3, with TRBD1 identical over 11 bases. Germline loops: CDR1 LNHNV, CDR2 YYDKDF (reference sequence). J lost 3 bases, V lost 5 bases, and 4 bases had no gene match. The CDR3 runs 15 residues. CDR3 in amino acids: CATSARDRGTDTQYF. Written as DNA, the CDR3 is TGTGCCACCAGCGCCCGGGACAGGGGGACAGATACGCAGTATTTT.

To note about this clonotype: The junction does not match germline at one end; this may be a read error. The CDR3 region is CASSLEWGGHFF. Here the CDR3 DNA reads TGTGCCAGCAGTTTAGAATGGGGGGGGCACTTCTTC. The V gene is TRBV11-3, the J gene TRBJ2-1, with a tentative D call TRBD2 (7 bases). The germline CDR1 and CDR2 sequences are SGHNT and YENEEA. This CDR3 region has 12 residues.

As for this clonotype: This likely comes from a read error, as the CDR3 has no conserved phenylalanine or tryptophan at its end. The DNA is omitted, as the CDR3 cannot be located on it reliably, and the CDR3 follows TCRdb's listing. The chain combines TRBV5-6 with TRBJ2-7. Germline V gives CDR1 SGHDT, CDR2 YYEEEE. Termini included, the CDR3 measures 14 amino acids. Here the CDR3 reads CANSLAESEYELYS.